These 17 T cell receptor beta chains were all obtained from the same sample, sequenced in a study of shared clonotypes between healthy human individuals. The table came from immunoSEQ multiplex PCR; TCRdb's copy has only in-frame clones and leaves some out. The profile shows millions of clones, roughly 95% of them singletons. Sequenced sample: naive CD4+ T cells sorted from blood. Subset noted: CD45RA+ positively selected. These receptors came from a man between 18 and 29 years old in good health.

The chain is built from TRBV29-1 and TRBJ2-1; 7 bases align to TRBD2. Trimming cost V 5 bases and J 0 bases; bases outside gene matches: 13. CDR1 is SQVTM, CDR2 ANQGSEA, per germline. This CDR3 spans 17 amino acids. The CDR3 nucleotides read TGCAGCGTTCCTCGGGCTAGCGGCCGGAGCTCCTACAATGAGCAGTTCTTC. It codes for CSVPRASGRSSYNEQFF.

The chain recombines TRBV28 with TRBJ2-5, with D unresolved. V lost 7 bases and J lost 5, with 14 bases in between. The V gene's germline CDR1 is MDHEN and CDR2 SYDVKM. The CDR3 is 13 amino acids. CDR3 protein: CASKTSPAETQYF. The DNA of the CDR3 is TGTGCCAGCAAAACCTCCCCCGCGGAGACCCAGTACTTC.

This clone was seen a few times. The chain uses TRBV19 and TRBJ1-1; D may be TRBD1 (5 bases). Trimming shortened V by 4 bases and J by 6 bases, and 15 bases separated the two germline ends. The CDR3 has 14 amino acids. Germline V gene lookup returns CDR1 LNHDA and CDR2 SQIVND (reference sequence). The CDR3 loop is CASSTWPLGAEAFF. As DNA, the CDR3 is TGTGCCAGTAGTACATGGCCTTTGGGGGCTGAAGCTTTCTTT.

V gene TRBV2 combines with J gene TRBJ2-1, with 7 bases fitting TRBD2. CDR1 SNHLY and CDR2 FYNNEI come from the germline V gene. V lost 5 bases to trimming and J lost 1 base; unmatched junction nucleotides: 5. The CDR3 totals 15 residues. DNA for the CDR3: TGTGCCAGCAGTTTCGGACTAGTTTCCTACAATGAGCAGTTCTTC. This codes for CASSFGLVSYNEQFF.

V is TRBV15 and J is TRBJ2-7; 7 bases are shared with TRBD1. CDR1 LNHNV and CDR2 YYDKDF come from the germline V gene (reference sequence). J gave up 6 bases and V 3 bases, and 8 bases lay outside the gene matches. The CDR3 is made up of 14 amino acids. In DNA form, the CDR3 reads TGTGCCACCAGCAGCCGACAGGGTTTGAGCGAGCAGTACTTC. Translation gives CATSSRQGLSEQYF.

The CDR3 sequence is CASSSSGQLNYGYTF. The CDR3 nucleotides read TGTGCCAGCAGCTCCTCCGGACAGCTTAACTATGGCTACACCTTC. This chain links TRBV7-2 with TRBJ1-2; tentatively, D is TRBD1 (6 bases). The germline V gene encodes CDR1 SGHTA and CDR2 FQGNSA. The CDR3 sequence is 15 residues long. V lost 4 bases to trimming and J lost 1 base, with 13 bases between them.

V usage is TRBV6-5 and J usage is TRBJ2-3, with TRBD1 matching over 7 bases. The CDR3 is 13 residues long. Germline CDR1 and CDR2: MNHEY and SVGAGI. V shed 5 bases and J 9 bases; nucleotides not matched to a gene: 8. In nucleotides, the CDR3 is TGTGCCAGCAGTCGAATATCGGGACAGACGCAGTATTTT. Amino acid sequence: CASSRISGQTQYF.

The chain is built from TRBV30 and TRBJ1-6; unclear D gene. Germline CDR1 reads GTSNPN; CDR2 reads SVGIG (reference sequence). Trimming cost V 1 base and J 7 bases, with 8 bases left between them. CDR3 size: 13 residues. The CDR3 loop reads CAWSGQMNSPLHF. Here the CDR3 DNA reads TGTGCCTGGAGTGGTCAGATGAATTCACCCCTCCACTTT.

The CDR3 spells CASSLAGVPTSGANVLTF. The DNA of the CDR3 is TGCGCCAGCAGCTTGGCCGGGGTACCCACCTCTGGGGCCAACGTCCTGACTTTC. The V and J genes are TRBV5-1 and TRBJ2-6; D is perhaps TRBD2 (5 bases). The V gene's germline CDR1 is SGHRS and CDR2 YFSETQ. The CDR3 is 18 amino acids. The V and J ends lost 0 bases and 0 bases respectively, with 13 bases between them.

This sequence joins TRBV9 and TRBJ2-5; D gene ambiguous. The CDR3 loop spans 14 amino acids. The germline V gene has CDR1 SGDLS and CDR2 YYNGEE. V was cut by 5 bases and J by 4 bases, with 15 bases left in between. The CDR3 sequence: CASSGPGAGETQYF. For the CDR3, the DNA is TGTGCCAGCAGTGGCCCAGGCGCTGGAGAGACCCAGTACTTC.

This rearrangement joins TRBV7-9 to TRBJ2-1; D gene unclear. CDR1 and CDR2 from the germline V gene are SEHNR and FQNEAQ (reference sequence). The CDR3 contains 16 residues. V gave up 5 bases and J gave up 5 bases, with 19 bases separating them. The DNA of the CDR3 is TGTGCCAGCAGCCTAGGGCCGGGCTTCTACAACAATGAGCAGTTCTTC. This encodes CASSLGPGFYNNEQFF.

The chain links TRBV10-3 to TRBJ1-4; D remains unclear. The V gene lost 0 bases and the J gene lost 4 bases, with 9 bases spanning the gap. The CDR3 sequence is 15 residues long. CDR1 and CDR2 (germline): ENHRY, SYGVKD. The CDR3 here is CAISESGQFNEKLFF. CDR3 nucleotide sequence: TGTGCCATCAGTGAGTCTGGGCAGTTTAATGAAAAACTGTTTTTT.

This clone occurred once. V usage is TRBV30 and J usage is TRBJ1-3; TRBD1 matches at 7 bases. J gave up 6 bases and V 2 bases, and 10 bases lay outside the gene matches. The CDR3 totals 15 residues. Looked up from germline, CDR1 is GTSNPN and CDR2 is SVGIG (reference sequence). CDR3 nucleotides: TGTGCCTGGAGTCCGGGACAGCTTCTAGCAAACACCATATATTTT. Amino acids: CAWSPGQLLANTIYF.

Concerning this clone itself: The sample holds other DNA sequences that translate to the same CDR3. The chain combines TRBV10-3 with TRBJ2-5; the D is unclear. The CDR3 totals 13 residues. In germline, CDR1 is ENHRY, CDR2 SYGVKD. V lost 4 bases to trimming and J lost 2 bases, with 8 bases between them. As DNA, the CDR3 is TGTGCCATCAGTGGAGCTCCGCAAGAGACCCAGTACTTC. Translated, it gives CAISGAPQETQYF.

This chain joins TRBV6-5 and TRBJ2-3; D remains ambiguous. CDR1 is MNHEY, CDR2 SVGAGI, per germline. The CDR3 is made up of 16 amino acids. The V end lost 0 bases, the J end lost 0 bases, and 10 bases lay between the germline ends. The chain's CDR3 is CASSYSPTYSTDTQYF. Written as DNA, the CDR3 is TGTGCCAGCAGTTACTCCCCGACTTATAGCACAGATACGCAGTATTTT.

The chain recombines TRBV6-5 with TRBJ2-7, with D maybe TRBD2 (6 bases). Trimming removed 5 bases from V and 2 bases from J, with 16 bases in between. In germline, CDR1 is MNHEY, CDR2 SVGAGI. This CDR3 is built from 15 residues. This CDR3 reads CASSPWGESTYEQYF. Written as DNA, the CDR3 is TGTGCCAGCAGTCCCTGGGGGGAGTCGACCTACGAGCAGTACTTC.

The chain is built from TRBV11-2 and TRBJ2-3; TRBD2 might be the D (6 bases). Germline values: CDR1 SGHAT, CDR2 FQNNGV. Between the trimmed V and J ends, which lost 3 bases and 5 bases, there was a span of 9 bases. The CDR3 has 13 amino acids. In DNA, the CDR3 is TGTGCCAGCAGCTTTCTGGAGGGAGATACGCAGTATTTT. It translates to CASSFLEGDTQYF.